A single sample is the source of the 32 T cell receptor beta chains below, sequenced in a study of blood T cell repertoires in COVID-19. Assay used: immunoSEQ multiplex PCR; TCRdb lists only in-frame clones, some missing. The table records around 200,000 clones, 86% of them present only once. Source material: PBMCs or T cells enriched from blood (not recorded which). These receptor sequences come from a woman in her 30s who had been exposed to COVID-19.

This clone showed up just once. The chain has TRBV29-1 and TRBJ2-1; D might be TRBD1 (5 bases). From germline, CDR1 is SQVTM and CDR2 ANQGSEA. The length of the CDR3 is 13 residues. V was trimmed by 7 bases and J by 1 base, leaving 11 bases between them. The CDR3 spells CSGLTESYNEQFF. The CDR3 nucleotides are TGCAGCGGGCTGACAGAGTCCTACAATGAGCAGTTCTTC.

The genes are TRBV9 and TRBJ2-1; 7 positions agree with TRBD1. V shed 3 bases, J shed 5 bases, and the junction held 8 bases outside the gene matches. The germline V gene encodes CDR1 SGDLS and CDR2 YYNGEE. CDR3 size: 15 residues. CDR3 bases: TGTGCCAGCAGCGCCAACATCGACAGGGACAATGAGCAGTTCTTC. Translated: CASSANIDRDNEQFF.

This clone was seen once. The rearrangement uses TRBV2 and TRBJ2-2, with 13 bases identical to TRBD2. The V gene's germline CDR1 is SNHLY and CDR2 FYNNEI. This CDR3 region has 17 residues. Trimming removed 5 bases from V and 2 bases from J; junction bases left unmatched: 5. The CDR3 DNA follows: TGTGCCAGCAGTCTGACTAGCGGGGGGCAAAACACCGGGGAGCTGTTTTTT. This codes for CASSLTSGGQNTGELFF.

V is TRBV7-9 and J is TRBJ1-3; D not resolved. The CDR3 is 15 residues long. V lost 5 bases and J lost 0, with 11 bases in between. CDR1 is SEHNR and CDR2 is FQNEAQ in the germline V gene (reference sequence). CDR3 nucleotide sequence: TGTGCCAGCAGCCCCGCGGATAGCTCTGGAAACACCATATATTTT. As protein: CASSPADSSGNTIYF.

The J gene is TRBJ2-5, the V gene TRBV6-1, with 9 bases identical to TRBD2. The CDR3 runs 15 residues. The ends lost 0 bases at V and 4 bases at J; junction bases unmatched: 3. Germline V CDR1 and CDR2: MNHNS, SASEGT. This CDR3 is CASSEAGLARETQYF. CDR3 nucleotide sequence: TGTGCCAGCAGTGAAGCGGGACTAGCCAGAGAGACCCAGTACTTC.

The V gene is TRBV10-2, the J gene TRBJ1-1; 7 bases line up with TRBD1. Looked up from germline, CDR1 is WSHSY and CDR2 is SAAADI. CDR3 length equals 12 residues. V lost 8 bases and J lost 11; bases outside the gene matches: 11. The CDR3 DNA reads TGCGCCAGCTCGGACAGGCGTCCGATGGCTTTCTTT. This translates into CASSDRRPMAFF.

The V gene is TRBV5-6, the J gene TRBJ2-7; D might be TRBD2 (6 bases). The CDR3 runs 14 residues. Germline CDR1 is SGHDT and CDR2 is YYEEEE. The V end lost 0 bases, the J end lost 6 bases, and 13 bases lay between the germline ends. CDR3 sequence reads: CASSLAGVRTEQYF. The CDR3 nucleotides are TGTGCCAGCAGCTTGGCGGGGGTGAGAACCGAGCAGTACTTC.

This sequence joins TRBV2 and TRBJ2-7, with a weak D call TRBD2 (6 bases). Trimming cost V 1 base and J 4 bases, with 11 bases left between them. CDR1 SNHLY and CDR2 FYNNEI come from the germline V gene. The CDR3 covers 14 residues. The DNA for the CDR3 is TGTGCCAGCAGTGAAGAGGAGGGGAGGTACGAGCAGTACTTC. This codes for CASSEEEGRYEQYF.

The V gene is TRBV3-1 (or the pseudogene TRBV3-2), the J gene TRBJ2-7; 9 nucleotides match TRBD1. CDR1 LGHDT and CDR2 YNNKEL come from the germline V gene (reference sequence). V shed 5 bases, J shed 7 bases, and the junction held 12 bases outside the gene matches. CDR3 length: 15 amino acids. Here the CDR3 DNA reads TGTGCCAGCAGCAGCCAGGGACAGGGATCGAGGGAGCAGTACTTC. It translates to CASSSQGQGSREQYF.

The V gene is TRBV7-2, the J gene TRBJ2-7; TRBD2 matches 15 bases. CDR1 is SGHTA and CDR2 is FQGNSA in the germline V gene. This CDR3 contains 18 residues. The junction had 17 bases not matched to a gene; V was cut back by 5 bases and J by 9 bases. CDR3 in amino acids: CASSPPPGLAGGPGRQYF. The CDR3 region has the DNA TGTGCCAGCAGCCCCCCACCGGGACTAGCGGGGGGACCTGGACGGCAGTACTTC.

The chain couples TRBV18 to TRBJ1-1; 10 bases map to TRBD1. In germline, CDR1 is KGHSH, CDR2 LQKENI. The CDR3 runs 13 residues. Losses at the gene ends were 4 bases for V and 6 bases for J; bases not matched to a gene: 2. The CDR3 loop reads CASSRGTGAEAFF. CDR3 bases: TGTGCCAGCTCACGGGGGACAGGGGCTGAAGCTTTCTTT.

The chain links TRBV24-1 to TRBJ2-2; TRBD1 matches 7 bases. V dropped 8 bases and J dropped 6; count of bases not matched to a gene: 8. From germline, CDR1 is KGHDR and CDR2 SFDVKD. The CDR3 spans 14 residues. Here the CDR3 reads CATMGTEGSGELFF. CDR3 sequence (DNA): TGTGCCACCATGGGGACAGAGGGTTCCGGGGAGCTGTTTTTT.

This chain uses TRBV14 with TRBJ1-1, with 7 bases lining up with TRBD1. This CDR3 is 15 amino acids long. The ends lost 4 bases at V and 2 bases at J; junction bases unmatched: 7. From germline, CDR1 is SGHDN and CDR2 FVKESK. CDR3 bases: TGTGCCAGCAGCCGACTGGGACAGCAAAACACTGAAGCTTTCTTT. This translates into CASSRLGQQNTEAFF.

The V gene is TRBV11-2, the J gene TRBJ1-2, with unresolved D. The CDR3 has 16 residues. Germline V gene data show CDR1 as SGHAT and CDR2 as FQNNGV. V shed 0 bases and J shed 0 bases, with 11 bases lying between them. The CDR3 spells CASSLDPQSPNYGYTF. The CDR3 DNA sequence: TGTGCCAGCAGCTTAGATCCCCAGTCCCCTAACTATGGCTACACCTTC.

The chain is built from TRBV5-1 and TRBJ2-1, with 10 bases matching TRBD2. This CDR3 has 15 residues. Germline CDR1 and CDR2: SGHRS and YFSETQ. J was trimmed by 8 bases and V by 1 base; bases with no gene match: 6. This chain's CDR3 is CASSLISGGAYEQFF. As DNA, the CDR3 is TGCGCCAGCAGCTTGATCAGCGGGGGGGCCTATGAGCAGTTCTTC.

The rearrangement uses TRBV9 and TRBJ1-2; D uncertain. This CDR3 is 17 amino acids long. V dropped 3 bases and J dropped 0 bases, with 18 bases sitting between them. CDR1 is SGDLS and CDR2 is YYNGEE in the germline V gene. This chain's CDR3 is CASSDPIGQSTNYGYTF. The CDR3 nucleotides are TGTGCCAGCAGCGATCCCATTGGGCAGTCAACTAACTATGGCTACACCTTC.

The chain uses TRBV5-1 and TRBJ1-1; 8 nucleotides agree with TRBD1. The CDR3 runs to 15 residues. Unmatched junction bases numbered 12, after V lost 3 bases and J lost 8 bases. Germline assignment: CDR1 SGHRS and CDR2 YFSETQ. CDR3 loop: CASSSSGGPLAEAFF. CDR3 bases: TGCGCCAGCAGCTCCTCAGGGGGCCCTTTAGCCGAAGCTTTCTTT.

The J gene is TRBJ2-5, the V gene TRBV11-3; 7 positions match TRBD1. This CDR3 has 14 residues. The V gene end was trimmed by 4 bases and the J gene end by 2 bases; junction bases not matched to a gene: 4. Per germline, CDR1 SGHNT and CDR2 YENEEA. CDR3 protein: CASSSTGQQETQYF. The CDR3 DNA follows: TGTGCCAGCAGCTCCACGGGACAGCAAGAGACCCAGTACTTC.

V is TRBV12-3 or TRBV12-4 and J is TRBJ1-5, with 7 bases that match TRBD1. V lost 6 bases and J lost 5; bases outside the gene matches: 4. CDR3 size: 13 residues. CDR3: CASRQGPDQPQHF. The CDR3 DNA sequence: TGTGCCAGCAGACAGGGGCCGGATCAGCCCCAGCATTTT.

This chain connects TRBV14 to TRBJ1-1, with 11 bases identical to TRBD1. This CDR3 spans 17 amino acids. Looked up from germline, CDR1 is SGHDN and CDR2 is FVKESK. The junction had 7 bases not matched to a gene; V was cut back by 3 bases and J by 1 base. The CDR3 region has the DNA TGTGCCAGCAGCCAGACTGGACAGGGGGCGTGGAACACTGAAGCTTTCTTT. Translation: CASSQTGQGAWNTEAFF.

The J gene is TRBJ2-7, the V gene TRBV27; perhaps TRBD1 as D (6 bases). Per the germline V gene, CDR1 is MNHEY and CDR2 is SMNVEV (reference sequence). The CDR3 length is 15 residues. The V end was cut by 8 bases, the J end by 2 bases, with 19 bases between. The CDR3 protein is CASRSTATGTYEQYF. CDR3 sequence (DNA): TGTGCCAGCCGAAGCACAGCGACAGGCACCTACGAGCAGTACTTC.

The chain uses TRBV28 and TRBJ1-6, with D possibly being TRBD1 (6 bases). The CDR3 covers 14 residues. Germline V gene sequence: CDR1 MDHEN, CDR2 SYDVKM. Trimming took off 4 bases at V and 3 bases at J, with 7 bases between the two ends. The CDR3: CASSWGHYNSPLHF. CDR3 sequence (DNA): TGTGCCAGCAGTTGGGGACACTATAATTCACCCCTCCACTTT.

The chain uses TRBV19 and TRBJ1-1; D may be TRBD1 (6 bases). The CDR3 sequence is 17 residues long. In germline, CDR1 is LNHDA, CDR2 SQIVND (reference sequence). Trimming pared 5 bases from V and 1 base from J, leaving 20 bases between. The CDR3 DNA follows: TGTGCCAGTAGTTCCTCCACAGGGAGGGGGGGGAACACTGAAGCTTTCTTT. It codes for CASSSSTGRGGNTEAFF.

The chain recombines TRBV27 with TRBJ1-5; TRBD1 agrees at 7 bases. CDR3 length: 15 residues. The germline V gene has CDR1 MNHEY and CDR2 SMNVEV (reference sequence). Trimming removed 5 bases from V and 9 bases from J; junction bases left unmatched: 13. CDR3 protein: CASSPQTGNAAPQHF. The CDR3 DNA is TGTGCCAGCAGTCCCCAGACAGGGAATGCGGCGCCCCAGCATTTT.

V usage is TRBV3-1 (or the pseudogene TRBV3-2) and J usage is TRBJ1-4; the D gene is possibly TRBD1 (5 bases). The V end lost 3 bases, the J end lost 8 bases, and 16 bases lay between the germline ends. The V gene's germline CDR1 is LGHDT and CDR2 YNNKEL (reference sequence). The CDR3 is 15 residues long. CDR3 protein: CASSQMAGSGEKLFF. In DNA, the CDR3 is TGTGCCAGCAGCCAGATGGCAGGGTCAGGAGAAAAACTGTTTTTT.

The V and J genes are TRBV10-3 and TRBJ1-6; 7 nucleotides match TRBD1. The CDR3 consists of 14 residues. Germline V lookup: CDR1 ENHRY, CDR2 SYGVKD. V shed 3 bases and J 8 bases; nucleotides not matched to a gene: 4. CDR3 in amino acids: CAISEGDRYSPLHF. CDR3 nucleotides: TGTGCCATCAGTGAAGGGGACAGATATTCACCCCTCCACTTT.

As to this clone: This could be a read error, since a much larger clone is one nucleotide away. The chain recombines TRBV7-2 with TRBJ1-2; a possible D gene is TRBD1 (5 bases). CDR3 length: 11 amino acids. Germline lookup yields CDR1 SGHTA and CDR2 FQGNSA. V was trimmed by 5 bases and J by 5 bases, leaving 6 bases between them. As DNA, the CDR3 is TGTGCCAGCAGCCAGGGTTATGGCTACACCTTC. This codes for CASSQGYGYTF.

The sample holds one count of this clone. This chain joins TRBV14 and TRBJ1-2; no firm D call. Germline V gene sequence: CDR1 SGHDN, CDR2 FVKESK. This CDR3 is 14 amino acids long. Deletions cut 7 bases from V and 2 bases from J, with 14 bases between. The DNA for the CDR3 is TGTGCCAGCAAAAAGGGAGGAAACAACTATGGCTACACCTTC. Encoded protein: CASKKGGNNYGYTF.

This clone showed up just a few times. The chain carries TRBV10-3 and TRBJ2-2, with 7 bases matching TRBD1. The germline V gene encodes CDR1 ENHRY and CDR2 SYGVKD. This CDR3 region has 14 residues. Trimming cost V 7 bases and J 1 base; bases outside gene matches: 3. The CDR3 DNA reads TGTGCCATCAAGGGACAGAAGAACACCGGGGAGCTGTTTTTT. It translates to CAIKGQKNTGELFF.

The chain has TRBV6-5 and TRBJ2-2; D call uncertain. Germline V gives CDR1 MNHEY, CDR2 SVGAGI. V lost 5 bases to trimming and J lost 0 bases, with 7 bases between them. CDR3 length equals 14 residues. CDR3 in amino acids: CASSPRSNTGELFF. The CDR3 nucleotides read TGTGCCAGCAGTCCCAGATCGAACACCGGGGAGCTGTTTTTT.

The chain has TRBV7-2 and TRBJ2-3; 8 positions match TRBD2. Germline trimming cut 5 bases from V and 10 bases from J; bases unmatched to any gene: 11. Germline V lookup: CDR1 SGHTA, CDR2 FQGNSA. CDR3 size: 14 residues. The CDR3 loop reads CASSAGGPIKAQYF. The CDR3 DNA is TGTGCCAGCAGCGCGGGGGGCCCGATAAAGGCGCAGTATTTT.

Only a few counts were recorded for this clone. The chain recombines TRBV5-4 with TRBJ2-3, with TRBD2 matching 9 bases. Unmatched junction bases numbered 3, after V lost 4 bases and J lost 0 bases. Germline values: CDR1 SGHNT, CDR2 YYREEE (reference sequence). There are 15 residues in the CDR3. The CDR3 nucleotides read TGTGCCAGCAGCCTTAGCGGGGGTAGCACAGATACGCAGTATTTT. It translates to CASSLSGGSTDTQYF.